The 31 T cell receptor beta chains presented below share a single source sample, sequenced in a study of T cells in Graves' hyperthyroidism and ophthalmopathy. Template material for amplifying TCR beta CDR3 regions consisted of RNA transcripts. A first-round RT-PCR of the TCR CDR3 used the HTBI primer set. TCRdb processed the multiplex PCR reads anew with MiXCR; each CDR3 protein has one entry. Of approximately 360,000 distinct CDR3 sequences in the sample, approximately 14% were seen once. Sequenced input: blood. The receptor set was obtained from a woman in her late teens or twenties with Graves' hyperthyroidism that later progressed to Graves' ophthalmopathy.

In its sample, this clonotype was seen many times. The V and J genes are TRBV5-1 and TRBJ2-7, with 13 bases lining up with TRBD2. The CDR3 loop spans 16 amino acids. CDR1 is SGHRS and CDR2 is YFSETQ in the germline V gene. V was pared by 0 bases and J by 6 bases, with 6 bases of the junction left unmatched. The CDR3 spells CASSLVELAGGVEQYF. In nucleotides, the CDR3 is TGCGCCAGCAGCTTGGTTGAACTAGCGGGAGGGGTCGAGCAGTACTTC.

The V and J genes are TRBV20-1 and TRBJ1-3, with D perhaps TRBD1 (6 bases). V shed 1 base and J shed 0 bases, with 13 bases lying between them. The CDR3 spans 16 residues. Germline CDR1 is DFQATT and CDR2 is SNEGSKA (reference sequence). For the CDR3, the DNA is TGCAGTGCTAGAGGCATGGGGGCAAACTCTGGAAACACCATATATTTT. Its protein is CSARGMGANSGNTIYF.

The gene calls are TRBV2 and TRBJ2-3; 8 bases line up with TRBD2. This CDR3 is 16 amino acids long. Germline CDR1 is SNHLY and CDR2 is FYNNEI. With V trimmed by 7 bases and J by 5 bases, 14 bases remained unmatched. The CDR3 coding sequence is TGTGCCAGCACCCTCTACCGACCCCGGGAGGGAGATACGCAGTATTTT. It is translated as CASTLYRPREGDTQYF. Filled out from reference TRBV2 and TRBJ2-3, the complete variable domain reads EPEVTQTPSHQVTQMGQEVILRCVPISNHLYFYWYRQILGQKVEFLVSFYNNEISEKSEIFDDQFSVERPDGSNFTLKIRSTKLEDSAMYFCASTLYRPREGDTQYFGPGTRLTVL.

This clonotype was detected many times. The chain recombines TRBV3-1 with TRBJ2-3; tentatively, D is TRBD2 (6 bases). Trimming shortened V by 1 base and J by 8 bases, and 19 bases separated the two germline ends. The V gene's germline CDR1 is LGHDT and CDR2 YNNKEL (reference sequence). The CDR3 is 16 amino acids. CDR3 in DNA: TGTGCCAGCAGCCAAGGCAGAGCGGGCCTCACGGGTACGCAGTATTTT. This codes for CASSQGRAGLTGTQYF.

This clonotype has ten or more counts. The chain is built from TRBV11-2 and TRBJ2-3; 11 bases are a match to TRBD2. The germline gives CDR1 SGHAT, CDR2 FQNNGV. The CDR3 sequence is 17 residues long. Trimming cost V 7 bases and J 2 bases; bases outside gene matches: 11. This chain's CDR3 is CASNTHPLAGDTDTQYF. The DNA for the CDR3 is TGTGCCAGCAACACCCACCCACTAGCGGGAGACACAGATACGCAGTATTTT.

This clonotype was seen many times. This chain connects TRBV3-1 to TRBJ2-3; D may be TRBD2 (5 bases). The germline CDR1 and CDR2 sequences are LGHDT and YNNKEL (reference sequence). Trimming took 1 base from V and 2 from J, leaving 16 bases between them. This CDR3 contains 17 residues. The CDR3 is CASSQGPPSLVTDTQYF. Written as DNA, the CDR3 is TGTGCCAGCAGCCAAGGGCCCCCTAGCCTAGTCACAGATACGCAGTATTTT.

This clonotype appeared many times. The rearrangement joins TRBV20-1 to TRBJ2-3, with 14 bases fitting TRBD2. This CDR3 contains 13 residues. Germline V gene sequence: CDR1 DFQATT, CDR2 SNEGSKA (reference sequence). J lost 5 bases, V lost 8 bases, and 3 bases had no gene match. The CDR3 DNA reads TGCAGTCGGGGACTAGCGGGAGTAGATACGCAGTATTTT. Its protein is CSRGLAGVDTQYF.

Turning to this clonotype: At one end, the junction sequence differs from germline, possibly due to a read error. V is TRBV11-2 and J is TRBJ2-5; D gene ambiguous. The germline V gene encodes CDR1 SGHAT and CDR2 FQNNGV. This CDR3 has 15 amino acids. CDR3 region: CASSLGVTDQEAQYF. DNA of the CDR3: TGTGCCAGCAGCTTAGGTGTGACCGACCAAGAGGCCCAGTACTTC.

This chain uses TRBV3-1 with TRBJ2-7; 8 bases match TRBD2. Germline CDR1 reads LGHDT; CDR2 reads YNNKEL (reference sequence). With V trimmed by 2 bases and J by 4 bases, 7 bases remained unmatched. CDR3 length: 15 residues. The CDR3 loop reads CASSQLASGGYEQYF. CDR3 in DNA: TGTGCCAGCAGCCAACTGGCGAGCGGGGGTTACGAGCAGTACTTC.

In its sample, this clonotype was seen many times. The CDR3 reads CASSQGTRITDTQYF. The CDR3 nucleotides are TGTGCCAGCAGCCAAGGGACAAGAATCACAGATACGCAGTATTTT. The chain carries TRBV5-6 and TRBJ2-3, with D possibly TRBD1 on 6 matching bases. The V gene lost 4 bases and the J gene lost 2 bases, with 14 bases spanning the gap. This CDR3 has 15 residues. Germline lookup yields CDR1 SGHDT and CDR2 YYEEEE.

This clonotype was seen repeatedly, ten times or more. This chain joins TRBV6-1 and TRBJ2-5; D gene unclear. The CDR3 has 14 amino acids. Trimming stripped 8 bases from V and 1 base from J, with 14 bases between. CDR1 and CDR2 from the germline V gene are MNHNS and SASEGT. CDR3: CASSKRAPQETQYF. The DNA of the CDR3 is TGTGCCAGCTCTAAACGGGCCCCCCAAGAGACCCAGTACTTC.

The chain links TRBV15 to TRBJ1-2; perhaps TRBD1 as D (5 bases). V gave up 1 base and J gave up 6 bases, with 9 bases separating them. The CDR3 spans 13 residues. CDR1 is LNHNV, CDR2 YYDKDF, per germline (reference sequence). DNA of the CDR3: TGTGCCACCAGCAGAGCGAGCAGGGATGGCTACACCTTC. It codes for CATSRASRDGYTF.

This clonotype was counted ten times or more. In nucleotides, the CDR3 is TGTGCCAGCAGAACCGGGACAGGGGGCGTTTATGGCTACACCTTC. This sequence encodes CASRTGTGGVYGYTF. This rearrangement joins TRBV12-3 or TRBV12-4 to TRBJ1-2; 12 bases are a match to TRBD1. The V gene end was trimmed by 6 bases and the J gene end by 5 bases; junction bases not matched to a gene: 7. The CDR3 sequence is 15 residues long.

This chain links TRBV14 with TRBJ1-1; possibly TRBD1 for D (5 bases). V shed 2 bases and J shed 2 bases, with 24 bases lying between them. In germline, CDR1 is SGHDN, CDR2 FVKESK. CDR3 length: 19 residues. CDR3 nucleotide sequence: TGTGCCAGCAGCCAAAGGGTGGGACGCGGTGCGGGGGAAAACACTGAAGCTTTCTTT. Translation: CASSQRVGRGAGENTEAFF.

This clonotype has a count of ten or more. The chain uses TRBV20-1 and TRBJ2-7; TRBD2 might be the D (6 bases). V was cut by 3 bases and J by 4 bases, with 19 bases left in between. This CDR3 is built from 15 residues. Germline V gene data show CDR1 as DFQATT and CDR2 as SNEGSKA (reference sequence). The CDR3 region is CSASSGSGVGYEQYF. CDR3 nucleotide sequence: TGCAGTGCTAGTTCGGGGTCGGGAGTCGGTTACGAGCAGTACTTC.

This clonotype was picked up many times. The chain combines TRBV28 with TRBJ2-5; 9 nucleotides line up with TRBD1. CDR3 length equals 13 residues. Germline V lookup: CDR1 MDHEN, CDR2 SYDVKM. J gave up 5 bases and V 4 bases, and 2 bases lay outside the gene matches. In DNA, the CDR3 is TGTGCCAGCAGTTGGACAGGGGTGGAGACCCAGTACTTC. Protein product: CASSWTGVETQYF.

Many counts were recorded for this clonotype. The chain has TRBV18 and TRBJ2-3; D uncertain. The germline V and J ends were trimmed by 3 bases and 3 bases, with 4 bases remaining between them. The length of the CDR3 is 12 residues. Per the germline V gene, CDR1 is KGHSH and CDR2 is LQKENI. This chain's CDR3 is CASSPTTDTQYF. For the CDR3, the DNA is TGTGCCAGCTCACCCACGACAGATACGCAGTATTTT.

This clonotype was seen only a few times. V and J are TRBV7-3 and TRBJ2-1, with TRBD2 identical over 9 bases. The CDR3 extends over 14 amino acids. After removal of 3 bases from V and 9 bases from J, the junction contained 6 bases not matched to a gene. Germline values: CDR1 SGHTA, CDR2 FQGTGA. CDR3 amino acids: CASSLGLAPGEQFF. The CDR3 nucleotides read TGTGCCAGCAGCTTGGGACTAGCTCCGGGTGAGCAGTTCTTC.

This clonotype was observed many times. This chain uses TRBV2 with TRBJ1-5, with 7 bases fitting TRBD1. Germline CDR1 SNHLY, CDR2 FYNNEI. The CDR3 runs to 15 residues. V was pared by 5 bases and J by 11 bases, with 15 bases of the junction left unmatched. The CDR3 region is CASSPLGGTGWTQHF. The DNA for the CDR3 is TGTGCCAGCAGTCCGCTAGGGGGCACGGGTTGGACCCAGCATTTT.

This clonotype turned up a few times. The chain has TRBV6-1 and TRBJ2-7; D is uncertain. Trimming stripped 2 bases from V and 1 base from J, with 9 bases between. The CDR3 is made up of 14 amino acids. From germline, CDR1 is MNHNS and CDR2 SASEGT. CDR3 coding DNA: TGTGCCAGCAGTGAAACTCACTATTCCTACGAGCAGTACTTC. It encodes CASSETHYSYEQYF.

This chain links TRBV24-1 with TRBJ1-5; 7 nucleotides align to TRBD1. V was pared by 5 bases and J by 0 bases, with 9 bases of the junction left unmatched. CDR1 is KGHDR, CDR2 SFDVKD, per germline. The CDR3 sequence is 17 residues long. The CDR3 coding sequence is TGTGCCACCAGTGCCAGGGGGAATAGGGATAGCAATCAGCCCCAGCATTTT. Translating gives CATSARGNRDSNQPQHF.

This clonotype came up a few times. CDR3 amino acids: CASNYRGRTYEQYF. In DNA, the CDR3 is TGTGCCAGCAACTATCGCGGGAGAACCTACGAGCAGTACTTC. The chain carries TRBV6-1 and TRBJ2-7; 7 positions agree with TRBD2. Germline V gene lookup returns CDR1 MNHNS and CDR2 SASEGT. V gave up 7 bases and J gave up 2 bases; unmatched junction bases: 8. The CDR3 covers 14 residues.

The V and J genes are TRBV10-3 and TRBJ2-2; D perhaps matches TRBD2 (6 bases). The CDR3 is made up of 14 amino acids. V was clipped by 10 bases and J by 0 bases, with 12 bases between them. CDR1 and CDR2 from the germline V gene are ENHRY and SYGVKD. CDR3 in amino acids: CATNPGANTGELFF. CDR3 DNA sequence: TGTGCCACGAACCCGGGAGCGAACACCGGGGAGCTGTTTTTT.

This clonotype came up many times. This rearrangement joins TRBV7-2 to TRBJ2-3; D remains ambiguous. Germline CDR1 is SGHTA and CDR2 is FQGNSA. The CDR3 spans 16 residues. The V and J ends lost 2 bases and 4 bases respectively, with 16 bases between them. The CDR3 sequence: CASSLTISDTADTQYF. The DNA of the CDR3 is TGTGCCAGCAGCTTAACGATCTCAGACACAGCAGATACGCAGTATTTT. The entire variable domain, with the rest obtained from reference TRBV7-2 and TRBJ2-3, is as follows: GAGVSQSPSNKVTEKGKDVELRCDPISGHTALYWYRQSLGQGLEFLIYFQGNSAPDKSGLPSDRFSAERTGGSVSTLTIQRTQQEDSAVYLCASSLTISDTADTQYFGPGTRLTVL.

This clonotype was seen repeatedly, ten times or more. DNA of the CDR3: TGTGCCAGCAGTTTAGCCGCAGGGGCCCCCTCCTCCTACGAGCAGTACTTC. It encodes CASSLAAGAPSSYEQYF. The rearrangement links TRBV12-3 or TRBV12-4 to TRBJ2-7, with D perhaps matching TRBD1 (6 bases). CDR3 size: 17 residues. Trimming took 0 bases from V and 0 from J, leaving 15 bases between them.

This clonotype was found many times. V is TRBV2 and J is TRBJ2-4; D might be TRBD1 or TRBD2, each matching 5 bases. The CDR3 has 17 amino acids. Germline V gene data show CDR1 as SNHLY and CDR2 as FYNNEI. V lost 7 bases, J lost 0 bases, and 19 bases lay in between. CDR3 amino acids: CASKSPGAGRAKNIQYF. The CDR3 DNA follows: TGTGCCAGCAAAAGCCCCGGGGCAGGGAGAGCCAAAAACATTCAGTACTTC.

This clonotype was found many times. This chain joins TRBV27 and TRBJ1-2, with D unresolved. CDR3 length equals 13 residues. The V end lost 2 bases, the J end lost 6 bases, and 10 bases lay between the germline ends. Per germline, CDR1 MNHEY and CDR2 SMNVEV (reference sequence). The CDR3 nucleotides are TGTGCCAGCAGTTTAGCGGCCGGACATGGCTACACCTTC. This translates into CASSLAAGHGYTF.

This clonotype was recorded a few times. The chain is built from TRBV19 and TRBJ2-1; 10 bases match TRBD2. V gave up 6 bases and J gave up 10 bases; unmatched junction bases: 9. CDR3 length: 14 amino acids. Per germline, CDR1 LNHDA and CDR2 SQIVND (reference sequence). The CDR3 reads CASSQSGRANEQFF. The CDR3 DNA follows: TGTGCCAGTAGCCAAAGCGGGAGGGCAAACGAGCAGTTCTTC. Filled out from reference TRBV19 and TRBJ2-1, the complete variable domain reads DGGITQSPKYLFRKEGQNVTLSCEQNLNHDAMYWYRQDPGQGLRLIYYSQIVNDFQKGDIAEGYSVSREKKESFPLTVTSAQKNPTAFYLCASSQSGRANEQFFGPGTRLTVL.

This clonotype showed up many times. Relative to the germline gene, one junction end is altered; a read error may explain this. J is TRBJ2-7 and V is TRBV2, with D perhaps matching TRBD1 (6 bases). CDR1 is SNHLY and CDR2 is FYNNEI in the germline V gene. The CDR3 sequence is 16 residues long. The DNA of the CDR3 is TGTGCCAGCAGCGAAGATTCCGGGACATACTCCTACGAGCAGTACTTC. Translating gives CASSEDSGTYSYEQYF.

This clonotype was found a few times. The chain has TRBV30 and TRBJ2-1; D possibly corresponds to TRBD2 (5 bases). The CDR3 length is 13 residues. The V end lost 8 bases, the J end lost 0 bases, and 11 bases lay between the germline ends. Germline CDR1 GTSNPN, CDR2 SVGIG (reference sequence). CDR3 loop: CAGEGSSYNEQFF. Written as DNA, the CDR3 is TGTGCCGGGGAAGGGAGCTCCTACAATGAGCAGTTCTTC.

This clonotype appeared many times. The chain has TRBV6-1 and TRBJ2-1; no clear D gene. Trimming removed 0 bases from V and 7 bases from J, with 4 bases in between. The length of the CDR3 is 12 residues. In germline, CDR1 is MNHNS, CDR2 SASEGT. CDR3 region: CASSEAWNEQFF. CDR3 DNA: TGTGCCAGCAGTGAAGCATGGAATGAGCAGTTCTTC.